Listed here are 14 T cell receptor beta chains from one sample, sequenced in a study of T cell responses to AZD1222 COVID-19 vaccine. Produced via immunoSEQ multiplex PCR; TCRdb's table is partial and in-frame only. Among approximately 180,000 clones listed, approximately 90% were seen once. This specimen consisted of peripheral blood, obtained 28 days after the second dose of the MenACWY control vaccine. All receptors derive from an adult who received the MenACWY meningococcal vaccine as a control.

The chain combines TRBV3-1 (or the pseudogene TRBV3-2) with TRBJ2-3, with D unresolved. CDR3 length: 13 residues. Trimming shortened V by 0 bases and J by 10 bases, and 11 bases separated the two germline ends. The germline V gene encodes CDR1 LGHDT and CDR2 YNNKEL (reference sequence). This chain's CDR3 is CASSQERSRAQYF. DNA for the CDR3: TGTGCCAGCAGCCAAGAACGTTCTAGAGCGCAGTATTTT.

J is TRBJ1-2 and V is TRBV2; D remains unclear. There are 13 residues in the CDR3. CDR1 and CDR2 from the germline V gene are SNHLY and FYNNEI. V was cut by 10 bases and J by 6 bases, with 18 bases left in between. CDR3 loop: CAILPGGRDGYTF. For the CDR3, the DNA is TGTGCCATACTACCGGGAGGCCGGGATGGCTACACCTTC.

A word on this clone: One junction end does not reproduce the germline sequence, and a read error may be involved. The CDR3 spells CASSLEAGDSPF. In DNA form, the CDR3 reads TGTGCCAGCAGCTTAGAAGCGGGGGATTCCCCCTTC. This rearrangement joins TRBV11-2 to TRBJ1-2; tentative D call: TRBD1 (5 bases). Germline V gene sequence: CDR1 SGHAT, CDR2 FQNNGV. This CDR3 is 12 amino acids long. Variable domain in full (rest from reference TRBV11-2 and TRBJ1-2): EAGVAQSPRYKIIEKRQSVAFWCNPISGHATLYWYQQILGQGPKLLIQFQNNGVVDDSQLPKDRFSAERLKGVDSTLKIQPAKLEDSAVYLCASSLEAGDSPFGSGTRLTVV.

The V gene is TRBV28, the J gene TRBJ1-1; no clear D. The CDR3 has 15 residues. V lost 3 bases and J 0 bases, leaving 11 bases between the germline ends. Germline V gene sequence: CDR1 MDHEN, CDR2 SYDVKM. The CDR3 reads CASSLIGNMNTEAFF. The CDR3 DNA reads as TGTGCCAGCAGTTTGATCGGGAATATGAACACTGAAGCTTTCTTT. The variable domain in full, completed from reference TRBV28 and TRBJ1-1, reads DVKVTQSSRYLVKRTGEKVFLECVQDMDHENMFWYRQDPGLGLRLIYFSYDVKMKEKGDIPEGYSVSREKKERFSLILESASTNQTSMYLCASSLIGNMNTEAFFGQGTRLTVV.

This clone has a single count. The V call is TRBV24-1, the J call TRBJ2-3, with D possibly matching TRBD2 (6 bases). The CDR3 contains 14 residues. Germline CDR1 and CDR2: KGHDR and SFDVKD. V was cut by 5 bases and J by 1 base, with 9 bases left in between. CDR3 nucleotides: TGTGCCACCAGTGGATGGGAGGGCACAGATACGCAGTATTTT. Residues: CATSGWEGTDTQYF.

Of note for this clone: Other DNA sequences within the sample encode an identical CDR3. As DNA, the CDR3 is TGTGCCAGCAGTCCCCCAGGGGGGGCCCCCTACGAGCAGTACTTC. Protein: CASSPPGGAPYEQYF. The gene calls are TRBV28 and TRBJ2-7; D possibly uses TRBD1 or TRBD2 (7 bases each). Germline CDR1 and CDR2: MDHEN and SYDVKM. V lost 5 bases to trimming and J lost 2 bases, with 16 bases between them. This CDR3 is built from 15 residues.

V and J are TRBV19 and TRBJ1-1, with D perhaps matching TRBD1 (6 bases). With 10 bases removed from V and 3 bases from J, the gap between germline ends came to 24 bases. This CDR3 region has 16 residues. Germline values: CDR1 LNHDA, CDR2 SQIVND (reference sequence). CDR3 protein: CATSQVGHREDTEAFF. CDR3 coding DNA: TGTGCCACATCGCAGGTCGGTCACAGGGAAGACACTGAAGCTTTCTTT.

This clone was recorded once. The J gene is TRBJ1-5, the V gene TRBV3-1 (or the pseudogene TRBV3-2); D remains ambiguous. V lost 5 bases and J lost 7, with 21 bases in between. Germline-derived CDR1 and CDR2 are LGHDT and YNNKEL (reference sequence). The CDR3 contains 16 residues. CDR3 nucleotides: TGTGCCAGCAGCTCTCAACCGGATATAGGAAAGCAGCCCCAGCATTTT. Translating it yields CASSSQPDIGKQPQHF.

The gene calls are TRBV7-2 and TRBJ1-2, with D hard to call. V dropped 4 bases and J dropped 5 bases, with 11 bases sitting between them. CDR3 length: 13 amino acids. Germline lookup yields CDR1 SGHTA and CDR2 FQGNSA. The CDR3 coding sequence is TGTGCCAGCAGCTCAGAGCTAGAGTATGGCTACACCTTC. Amino acid sequence: CASSSELEYGYTF.

The V and J genes are TRBV6-1 and TRBJ1-1, with D perhaps TRBD1 (5 bases). The length of the CDR3 is 15 residues. The germline V and J ends were trimmed by 1 base and 4 bases, with 13 bases remaining between them. Germline CDR1 reads MNHNS; CDR2 reads SASEGT. The CDR3 DNA sequence: TGTGCCAGCAGTGAAGATCAAGGGACGGGCACTGAAGCTTTCTTT. Protein: CASSEDQGTGTEAFF.

As concerns this clone: This specimen includes other DNA sequences encoding the same CDR3. This sequence joins TRBV12-3 or TRBV12-4 and TRBJ1-2; D not resolved. Trimming took off 3 bases at V and 5 bases at J, with 7 bases between the two ends. The CDR3 consists of 12 residues. The CDR3 DNA is TGTGCCAGCAGTTTGGACTTTTATGGCTACACCTTC. Residues: CASSLDFYGYTF.

This chain joins TRBV2 and TRBJ2-1; TRBD2 matches at 8 bases. This CDR3 region has 15 residues. Germline V gene sequence: CDR1 SNHLY, CDR2 FYNNEI. V lost 2 bases to trimming and J lost 4 bases; unmatched junction nucleotides: 4. CDR3: CASSELGLGYNEQFF. The CDR3 DNA follows: TGTGCCAGCAGTGAATTGGGACTAGGGTACAATGAGCAGTTCTTC.

The chain recombines TRBV27 with TRBJ1-5, with a possible D match to TRBD1 (6 bases). The V and J ends lost 0 bases and 2 bases respectively, with 14 bases between them. The germline V gene encodes CDR1 MNHEY and CDR2 SMNVEV (reference sequence). The length of the CDR3 is 17 residues. DNA of the CDR3: TGTGCCAGCAGTTTATCGGGGCCCGGGGGGCGCAATCAGCCCCAGCATTTT. Its protein product is CASSLSGPGGRNQPQHF.

The rearrangement uses TRBV7-9 and TRBJ2-7; D is undetermined. The CDR3 is 14 amino acids. Germline CDR1 SEHNR, CDR2 FQNEAQ (reference sequence). V gave up 5 bases and J gave up 2 bases, with 13 bases separating them. CDR3 region: CASSPGFRPYEQYF. The CDR3, as DNA: TGTGCCAGCAGCCCCGGGTTCCGCCCCTACGAGCAGTACTTC.